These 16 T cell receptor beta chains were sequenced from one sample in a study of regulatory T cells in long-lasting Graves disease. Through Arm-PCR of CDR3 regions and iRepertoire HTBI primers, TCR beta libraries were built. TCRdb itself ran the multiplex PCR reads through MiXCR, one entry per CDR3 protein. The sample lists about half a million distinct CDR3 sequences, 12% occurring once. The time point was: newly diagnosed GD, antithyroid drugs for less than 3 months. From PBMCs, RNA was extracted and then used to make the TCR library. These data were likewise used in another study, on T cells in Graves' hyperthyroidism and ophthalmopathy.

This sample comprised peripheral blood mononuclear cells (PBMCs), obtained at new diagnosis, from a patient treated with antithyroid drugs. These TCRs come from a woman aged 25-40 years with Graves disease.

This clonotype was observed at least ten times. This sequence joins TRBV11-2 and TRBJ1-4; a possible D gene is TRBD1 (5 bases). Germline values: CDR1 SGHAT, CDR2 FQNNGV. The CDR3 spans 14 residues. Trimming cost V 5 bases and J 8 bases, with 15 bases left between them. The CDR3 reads CASSPTTGGEKLFF. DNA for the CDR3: TGTGCCAGCAGCCCGACAACAGGAGGAGAAAAACTGTTTTTT.

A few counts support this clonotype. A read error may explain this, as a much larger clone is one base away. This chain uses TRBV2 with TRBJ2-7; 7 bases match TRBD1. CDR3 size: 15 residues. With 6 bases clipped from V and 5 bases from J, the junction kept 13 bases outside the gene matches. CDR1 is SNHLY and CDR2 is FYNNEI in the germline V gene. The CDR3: CASRMIDGQVDEQYF. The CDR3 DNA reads TGTGCCAGCAGGATGATTGACGGACAGGTCGACGAGCAGTACTTC. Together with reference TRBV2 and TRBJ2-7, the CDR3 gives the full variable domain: EPEVTQTPSHQVTQMGQEVILRCVPISNHLYFYWYRQILGQKVEFLVSFYNNEISEKSEIFDDQFSVERPDGSNFTLKIRSTKLEDSAMYFCASRMIDGQVDEQYFGPGTRLTVT.

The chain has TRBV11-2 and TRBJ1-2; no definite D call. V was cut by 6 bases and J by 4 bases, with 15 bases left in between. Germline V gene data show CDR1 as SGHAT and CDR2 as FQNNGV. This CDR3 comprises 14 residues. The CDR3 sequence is CASSLQGSLYGYTF. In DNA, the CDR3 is TGTGCCAGCAGTTTACAAGGCAGCCTCTATGGCTACACCTTC.

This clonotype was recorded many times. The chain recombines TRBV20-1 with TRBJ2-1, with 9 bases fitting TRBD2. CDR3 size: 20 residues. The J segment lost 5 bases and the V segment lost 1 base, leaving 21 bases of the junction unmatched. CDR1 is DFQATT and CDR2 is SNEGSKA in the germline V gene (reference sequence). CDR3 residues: CSARGPAASGTRGPHNEQFF. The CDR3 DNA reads TGCAGTGCTAGAGGGCCCGCAGCTAGCGGGACCCGAGGCCCTCACAATGAGCAGTTCTTC.

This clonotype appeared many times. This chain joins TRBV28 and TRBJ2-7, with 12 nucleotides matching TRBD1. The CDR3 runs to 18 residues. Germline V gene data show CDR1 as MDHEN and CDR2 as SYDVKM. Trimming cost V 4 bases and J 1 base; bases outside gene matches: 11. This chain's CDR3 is CASSSPWDRGRWSYEQYF. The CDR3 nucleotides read TGTGCCAGCAGTTCACCATGGGACAGGGGGCGATGGTCCTACGAGCAGTACTTC.

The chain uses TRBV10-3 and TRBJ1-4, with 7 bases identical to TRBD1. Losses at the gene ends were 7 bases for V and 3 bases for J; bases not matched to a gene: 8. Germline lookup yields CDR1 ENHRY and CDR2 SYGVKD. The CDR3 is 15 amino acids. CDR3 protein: CAIIISGTANEKLFF. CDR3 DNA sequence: TGTGCCATCATCATCTCCGGGACAGCTAATGAAAAACTGTTTTTT.

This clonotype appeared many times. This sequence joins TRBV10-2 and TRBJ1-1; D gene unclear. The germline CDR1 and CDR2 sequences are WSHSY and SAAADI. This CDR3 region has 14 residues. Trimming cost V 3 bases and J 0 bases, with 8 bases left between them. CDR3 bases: TGCGCCAGCAGTGATGGACTGGTGAACACTGAAGCTTTCTTT. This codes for CASSDGLVNTEAFF.

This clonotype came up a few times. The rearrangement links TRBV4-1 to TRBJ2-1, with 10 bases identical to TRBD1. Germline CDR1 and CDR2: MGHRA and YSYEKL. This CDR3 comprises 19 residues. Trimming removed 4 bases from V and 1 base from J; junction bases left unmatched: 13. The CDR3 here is CASSPARDRGSRSYNEQFF. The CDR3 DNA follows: TGCGCCAGCAGCCCGGCTAGGGACAGGGGCAGTCGGTCCTACAATGAGCAGTTCTTC.

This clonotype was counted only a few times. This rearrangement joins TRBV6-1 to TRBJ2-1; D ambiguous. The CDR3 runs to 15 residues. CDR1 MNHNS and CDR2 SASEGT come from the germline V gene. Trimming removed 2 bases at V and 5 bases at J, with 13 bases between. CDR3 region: CASSERTAYNNEQFF. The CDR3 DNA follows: TGTGCCAGCAGTGAAAGGACCGCCTATAACAATGAGCAGTTCTTC.

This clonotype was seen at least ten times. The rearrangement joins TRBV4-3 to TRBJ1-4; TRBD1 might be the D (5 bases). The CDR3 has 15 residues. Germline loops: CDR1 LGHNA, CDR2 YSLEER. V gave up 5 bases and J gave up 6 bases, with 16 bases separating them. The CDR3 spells CASSRSTGKYEKLFF. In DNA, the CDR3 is TGCGCCAGCAGCAGGTCCACAGGAAAGTATGAAAAACTGTTTTTT.

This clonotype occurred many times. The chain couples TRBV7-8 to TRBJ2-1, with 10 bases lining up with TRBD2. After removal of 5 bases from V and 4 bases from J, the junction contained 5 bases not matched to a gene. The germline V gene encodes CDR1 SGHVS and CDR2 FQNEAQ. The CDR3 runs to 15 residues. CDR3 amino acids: CASSRGTSAYNEQFF. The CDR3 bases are TGTGCCAGCAGCCGTGGGACTAGCGCTTACAATGAGCAGTTCTTC.

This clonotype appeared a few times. The CDR3 spells CASSSDRSSTYEQYF. The CDR3 DNA follows: TGTGCCAGCAGTTCCGACAGGAGCTCCACCTACGAGCAGTACTTC. The chain couples TRBV6-9 to TRBJ2-7, with D possibly matching TRBD1 (6 bases). This CDR3 has 15 amino acids. Trimming pared 4 bases from V and 2 bases from J, leaving 15 bases between. Germline lookup yields CDR1 MNHGY and CDR2 SVAAGI.

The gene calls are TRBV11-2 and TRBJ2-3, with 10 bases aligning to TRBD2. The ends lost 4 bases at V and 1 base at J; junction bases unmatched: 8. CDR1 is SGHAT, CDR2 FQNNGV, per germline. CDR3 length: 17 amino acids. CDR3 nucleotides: TGTGCCAGCAGCTCAATGCCCGGGACTAGCGGCACAGATACGCAGTATTTT. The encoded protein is CASSSMPGTSGTDTQYF.

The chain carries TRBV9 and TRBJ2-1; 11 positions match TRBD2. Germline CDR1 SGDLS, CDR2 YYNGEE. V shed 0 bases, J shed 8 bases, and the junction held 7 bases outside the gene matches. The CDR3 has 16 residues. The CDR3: CASSVAMTSGTDEQFF. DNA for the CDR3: TGTGCCAGCAGCGTAGCTATGACTAGCGGGACGGATGAGCAGTTCTTC.

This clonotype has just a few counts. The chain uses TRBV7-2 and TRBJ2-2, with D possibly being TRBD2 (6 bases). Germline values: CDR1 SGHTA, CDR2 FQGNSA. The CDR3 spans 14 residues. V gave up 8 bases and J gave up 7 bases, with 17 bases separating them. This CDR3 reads CASGEGGGVGELFF. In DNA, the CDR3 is TGTGCCAGCGGCGAAGGCGGCGGGGTCGGGGAGCTGTTTTTT. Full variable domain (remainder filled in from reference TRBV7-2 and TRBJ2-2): GAGVSQSPSNKVTEKGKDVELRCDPISGHTALYWYRQSLGQGLEFLIYFQGNSAPDKSGLPSDRFSAERTGGSVSTLTIQRTQQEDSAVYLCASGEGGGVGELFFGEGSRLTVL.

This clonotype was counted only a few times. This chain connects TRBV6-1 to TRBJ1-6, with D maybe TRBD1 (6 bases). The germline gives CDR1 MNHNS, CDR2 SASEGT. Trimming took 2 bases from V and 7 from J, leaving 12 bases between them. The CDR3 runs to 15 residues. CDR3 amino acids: CASSERGDTNSPLHF. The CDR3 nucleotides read TGTGCCAGCAGTGAAAGAGGGGACACGAATTCACCCCTCCACTTT.